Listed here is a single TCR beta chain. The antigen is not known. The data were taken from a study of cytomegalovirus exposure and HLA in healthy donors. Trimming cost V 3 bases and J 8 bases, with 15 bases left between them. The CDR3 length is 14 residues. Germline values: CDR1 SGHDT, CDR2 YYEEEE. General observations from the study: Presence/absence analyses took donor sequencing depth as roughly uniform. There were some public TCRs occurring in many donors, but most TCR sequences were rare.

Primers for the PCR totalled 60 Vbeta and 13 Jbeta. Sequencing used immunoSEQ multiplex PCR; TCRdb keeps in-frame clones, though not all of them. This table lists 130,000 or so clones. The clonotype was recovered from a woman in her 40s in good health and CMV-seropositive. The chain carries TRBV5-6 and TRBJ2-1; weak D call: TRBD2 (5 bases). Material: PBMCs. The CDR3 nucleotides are TGTGCCAGCAGCTCGACGAGGGTATACGATGAGCAGTTCTTC. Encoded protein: CASSSTRVYDEQFF.